This T cell receptor beta chain is from a study of cytomegalovirus exposure and HLA in healthy donors. Study context: T cells numbering about 179 million yielded roughly 120 million unique TCR beta sequences in an earlier analysis. There were about 85 million unique TCRs (from HLA-typed donors) in an early data release. Caucasian-associated ancestry cluster membership applied to about four fifths of 300 to 450 genotyped donors. General study points: Immune exposure information comprised only CMV serostatus.

The PCR had 60 Vbeta and 13 Jbeta primers. Measured with immunoSEQ multiplex PCR; TCRdb has only the in-frame clones, and not every one. Here the sample spans around 92,000 clones, more than 60% being singletons. This clone has just a few counts. Its antigen is as yet unknown. The CDR3 is 14 residues long. Germline lookup yields CDR1 SGHRS and CDR2 YFSETQ. The junction had 8 bases not matched to a gene; V was cut back by 5 bases and J by 5 bases. The receptor's source is a human donor in good health. The sequencing sample was made of PBMCs. This sequence joins TRBV5-1 and TRBJ1-1; TRBD1 agrees at 8 bases. The CDR3 protein is CASRDRVGGTEAFF. Here the CDR3 DNA reads TGCGCCAGCAGGGACAGGGTAGGGGGTACTGAAGCTTTCTTT.